This TCR beta chain appears in the sequencing data of a study of blood T cell repertoires in COVID-19. V trimming: 2 bases; J trimming: 6 bases; junction bases outside the gene matches: 8. This CDR3 has 16 residues. The germline CDR1 and CDR2 sequences are MGHRA and YSYEKL. Using immunoSEQ multiplex PCR, the repertoire was profiled, and TCRdb retains in-frame clones only, with some absent. Of around 160,000 clones in the sample, 84% were seen once. The TCR originated in a woman at least 80 years old with acute or convalescent COVID-19. The material sequenced was peripheral blood. The V call is TRBV4-1, the J call TRBJ2-3; 10 positions agree with TRBD2. This chain's CDR3 is CASSQPTSGRRDTQYF. CDR3 nucleotide sequence: TGCGCCAGCAGCCAACCGACTAGCGGGCGACGGGATACGCAGTATTTT.